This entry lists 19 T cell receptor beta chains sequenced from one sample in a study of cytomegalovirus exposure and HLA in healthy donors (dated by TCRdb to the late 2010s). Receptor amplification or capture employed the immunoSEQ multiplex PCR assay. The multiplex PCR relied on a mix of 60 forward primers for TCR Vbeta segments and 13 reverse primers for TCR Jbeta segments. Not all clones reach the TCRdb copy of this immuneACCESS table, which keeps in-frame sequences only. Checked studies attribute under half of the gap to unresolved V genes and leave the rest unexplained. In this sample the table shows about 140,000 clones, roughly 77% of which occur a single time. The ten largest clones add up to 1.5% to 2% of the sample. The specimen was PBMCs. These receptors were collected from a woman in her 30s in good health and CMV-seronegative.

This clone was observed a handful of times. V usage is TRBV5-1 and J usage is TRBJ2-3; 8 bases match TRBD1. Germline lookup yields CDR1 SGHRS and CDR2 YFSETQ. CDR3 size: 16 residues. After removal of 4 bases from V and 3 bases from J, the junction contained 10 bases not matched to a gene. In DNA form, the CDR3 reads TGCGCCAGCAGCCTGGCAGGACAGGGCTTAACAGATACGCAGTATTTT. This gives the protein CASSLAGQGLTDTQYF.

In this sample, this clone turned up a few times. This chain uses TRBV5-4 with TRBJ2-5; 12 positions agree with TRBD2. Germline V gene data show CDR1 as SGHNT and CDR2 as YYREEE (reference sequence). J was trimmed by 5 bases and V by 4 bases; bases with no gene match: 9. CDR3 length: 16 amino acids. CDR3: CASSLRLAGEAETQYF. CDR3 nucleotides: TGTGCCAGCAGCCTGAGACTAGCGGGAGAGGCGGAGACCCAGTACTTC.

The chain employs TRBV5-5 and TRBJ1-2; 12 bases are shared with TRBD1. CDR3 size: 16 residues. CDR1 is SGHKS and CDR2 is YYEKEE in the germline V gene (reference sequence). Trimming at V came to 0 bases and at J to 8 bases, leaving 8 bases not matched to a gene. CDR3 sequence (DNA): TGTGCCAGCAGCTTGGCGCCGGGACAGGGGGCTTGGGGCTACACCTTC. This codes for CASSLAPGQGAWGYTF.

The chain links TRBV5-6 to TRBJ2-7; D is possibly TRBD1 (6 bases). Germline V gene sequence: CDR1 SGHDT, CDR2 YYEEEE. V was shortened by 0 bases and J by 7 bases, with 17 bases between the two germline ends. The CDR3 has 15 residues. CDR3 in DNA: TGTGCCAGCAGCTTGGCACTAGGGGGTACGGGGGAGCAGTACTTC. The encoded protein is CASSLALGGTGEQYF.

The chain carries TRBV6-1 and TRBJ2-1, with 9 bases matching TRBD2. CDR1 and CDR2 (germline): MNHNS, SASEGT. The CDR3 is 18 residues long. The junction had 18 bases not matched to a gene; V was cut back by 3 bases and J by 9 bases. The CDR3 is CASSDGLAGQVGGGEQFF. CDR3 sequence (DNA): TGTGCCAGCAGTGACGGTCTAGCGGGACAAGTGGGCGGGGGTGAGCAGTTCTTC.

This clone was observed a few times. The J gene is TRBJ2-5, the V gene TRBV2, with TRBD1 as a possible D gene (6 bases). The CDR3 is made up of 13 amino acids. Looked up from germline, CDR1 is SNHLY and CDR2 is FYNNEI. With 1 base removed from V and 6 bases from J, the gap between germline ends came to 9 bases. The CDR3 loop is CASSEEGVKTQYF. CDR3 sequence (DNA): TGTGCCAGCAGTGAAGAGGGGGTGAAGACCCAGTACTTC.

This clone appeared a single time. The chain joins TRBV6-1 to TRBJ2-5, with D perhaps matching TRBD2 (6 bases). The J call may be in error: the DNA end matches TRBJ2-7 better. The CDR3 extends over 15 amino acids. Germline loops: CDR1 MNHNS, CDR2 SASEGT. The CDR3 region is CASKEGWAPWAEQYF. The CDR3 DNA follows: TGTGCCAGCAAGGAGGGATGGGCCCCCTGGGCCGAGCAGTACTTC.

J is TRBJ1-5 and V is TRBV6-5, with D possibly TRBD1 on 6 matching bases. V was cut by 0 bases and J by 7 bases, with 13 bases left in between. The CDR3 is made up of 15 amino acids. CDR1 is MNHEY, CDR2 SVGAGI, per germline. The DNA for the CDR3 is TGTGCCAGCAGTTACTCGGGGGGGCCAGGACAGCCCCAGCATTTT. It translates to CASSYSGGPGQPQHF.

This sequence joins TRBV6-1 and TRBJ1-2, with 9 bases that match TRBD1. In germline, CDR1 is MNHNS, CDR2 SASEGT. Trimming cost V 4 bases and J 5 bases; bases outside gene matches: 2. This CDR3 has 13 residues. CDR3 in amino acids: CASSGDRGYGYTF. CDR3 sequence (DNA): TGTGCCAGCAGTGGAGACAGGGGGTATGGCTACACCTTC.

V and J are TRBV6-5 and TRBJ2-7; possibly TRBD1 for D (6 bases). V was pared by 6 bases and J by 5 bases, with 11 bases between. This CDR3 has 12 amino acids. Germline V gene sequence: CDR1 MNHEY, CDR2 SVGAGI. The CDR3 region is CASRSQGNEQYF. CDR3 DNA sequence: TGTGCCAGCAGGTCCCAGGGGAACGAGCAGTACTTC.

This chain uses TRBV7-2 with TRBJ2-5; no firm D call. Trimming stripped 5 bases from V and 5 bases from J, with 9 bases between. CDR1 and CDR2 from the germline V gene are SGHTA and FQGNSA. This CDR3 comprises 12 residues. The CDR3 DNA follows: TGTGCCAGCAGCCGAGACATGGAGACCCAGTACTTC. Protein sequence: CASSRDMETQYF.

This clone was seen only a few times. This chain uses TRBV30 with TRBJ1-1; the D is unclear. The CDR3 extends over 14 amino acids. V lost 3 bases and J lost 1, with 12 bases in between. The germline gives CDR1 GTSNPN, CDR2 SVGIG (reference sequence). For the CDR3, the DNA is TGTGCCTGGAGGTCCGGGGAGACGAACACTGAAGCTTTCTTT. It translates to CAWRSGETNTEAFF.

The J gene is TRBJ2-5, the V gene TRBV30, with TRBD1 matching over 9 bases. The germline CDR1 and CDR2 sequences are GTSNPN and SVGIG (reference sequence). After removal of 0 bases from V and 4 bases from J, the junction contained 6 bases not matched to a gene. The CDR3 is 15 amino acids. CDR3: CAWSVTGTGRETQYF. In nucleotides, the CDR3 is TGTGCCTGGAGTGTTACCGGGACAGGGAGAGAGACCCAGTACTTC.

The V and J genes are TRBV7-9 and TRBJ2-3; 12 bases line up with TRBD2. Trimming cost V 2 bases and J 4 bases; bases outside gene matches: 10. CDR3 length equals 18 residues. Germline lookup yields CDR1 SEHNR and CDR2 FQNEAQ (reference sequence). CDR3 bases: TGTGCCAGCAGCTTAAGACTAGCGGGAGAGGTCGCCCCAGATACGCAGTATTTT. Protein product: CASSLRLAGEVAPDTQYF.

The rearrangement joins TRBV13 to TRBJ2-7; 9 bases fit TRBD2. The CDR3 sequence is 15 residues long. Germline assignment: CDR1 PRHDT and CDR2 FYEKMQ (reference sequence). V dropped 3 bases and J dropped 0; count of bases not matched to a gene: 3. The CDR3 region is CASSFRTSASYEQYF. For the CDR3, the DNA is TGTGCCAGCAGCTTTCGGACTAGCGCCTCCTACGAGCAGTACTTC.

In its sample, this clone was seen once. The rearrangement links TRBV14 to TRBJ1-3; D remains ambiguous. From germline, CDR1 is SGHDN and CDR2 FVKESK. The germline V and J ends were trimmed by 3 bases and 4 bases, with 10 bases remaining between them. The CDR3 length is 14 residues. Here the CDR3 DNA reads TGTGCCAGCAGCCACTCGAGGAGAGGAAACACCATATATTTT. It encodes CASSHSRRGNTIYF.

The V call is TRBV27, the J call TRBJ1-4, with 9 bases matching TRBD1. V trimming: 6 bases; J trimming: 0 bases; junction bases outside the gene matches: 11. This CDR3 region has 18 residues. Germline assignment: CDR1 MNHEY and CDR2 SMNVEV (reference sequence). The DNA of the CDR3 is TGTGCCAGCAGAGGACAGGGGTTAGTCGCCTCAACTAATGAAAAACTGTTTTTT. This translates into CASRGQGLVASTNEKLFF.

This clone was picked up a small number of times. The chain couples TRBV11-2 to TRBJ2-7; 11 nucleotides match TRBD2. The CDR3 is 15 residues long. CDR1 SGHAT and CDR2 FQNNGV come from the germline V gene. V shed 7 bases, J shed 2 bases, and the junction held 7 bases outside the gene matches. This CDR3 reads CASTLAGGRTYEQYV. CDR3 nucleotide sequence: TGTGCCAGCACCCTAGCGGGGGGTCGTACCTACGAGCAGTACGTC.

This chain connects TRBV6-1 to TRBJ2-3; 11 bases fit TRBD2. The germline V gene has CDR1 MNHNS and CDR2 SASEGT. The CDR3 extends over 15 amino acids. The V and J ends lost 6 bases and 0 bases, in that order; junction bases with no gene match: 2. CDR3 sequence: CASRGLAASTDTQYF. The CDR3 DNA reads TGTGCCAGCAGGGGACTAGCGGCTAGCACAGATACGCAGTATTTT.